One T cell receptor beta chain is described in this entry. It has no known antigen specificity. Per-nucleotide qualities are absent, and no much larger clonotype sits a single base away. This entry is derived from a study of radiotherapy plus CTLA-4 blockade in lung cancer (dated by TCRdb to 2017 to 2018). About the full investigation: Among the enrolled patients, under 20% had an objective response, and about 29% reached disease control. On the study overall, not on this receptor specifically: After treatment with radiotherapy and ipilimumab, TCR clones that originated in tumors expanded in peripheral blood. The strongest predictors of response were reported to be early dynamic shifts in blood T cell clones along with a rise in serum interferon-beta following radiation.

The library was made by the immunoSEQ multiplex PCR assay. TCRdb stores this immuneACCESS table with in-frame sequences only. Part of the clones is absent; in the studies checked, under half of the shortfall reflects unresolved V genes, and no reason is known for the rest. The sample yields about 66,000 clones; approximately 80% were counted once. About 4.3% of the sample lies in the top ten. The study tested focal radiation therapy combined with CTLA-4 blockade (ipilimumab) in patients with chemo-refractory metastatic non-small-cell lung cancer. The CDR3 spans 15 residues, from the cysteine through the phenylalanine. Solely the CDR3 DNA is kept, with 45 bases framed from the first base. CDR1 and CDR2, looked up from the germline V gene (reference sequence), are SGHNT and YYREEE. Relative to germline, V is 0 bases shorter and J is 2 bases shorter, with 6 bases between their ends.

The chain joins TRBV5-4 to TRBJ2-6; D gene: possibly TRBD1, on 5 matching bases. The sample consisted of peripheral blood, taken from a patient treated with radiotherapy plus ipilimumab. The receptor comes from a human donor with non-small cell lung cancer who had a partial response to radiotherapy plus ipilimumab. The CDR3 region: CASSLGGAGANVLTF. The DNA is TGTGCCAGCAGCTTGGGGGGCGCTGGGGCCAACGTCCTGACTTTC. With the portions outside the CDR3 filled from the reference TRBV5-4 and TRBJ2-6 genes, the complete variable region becomes ETGVTQSPTHLIKTRGQQVTLRCSSQSGHNTVSWYQQALGQGPQFIFQYYREEENGRGNFPPRFSGLQFPNYSSELNVNALELDDSALYLCASSLGGAGANVLTFGAGSRLTVL.